The source of this T cell receptor beta chain is a study of CD8 T cells in ankylosing spondylitis. Study observations and caveats: CD8+ disease-linked clones were present at relatively low frequencies in blood. In ankylosing spondylitis blood, a motif of 7 to 9 highly homologous TCR beta variants appeared characteristic.

For this clonotype: Its cognate antigen is unknown.

TCRdb re-called the 5' RACE reads with MiXCR, one entry per CDR3 protein. The data hold 400,000 or so distinct CDR3 sequences, with 20% to 30% observed a single time. The sequenced sample consisted of blood, either unsorted or a sorted T cell fraction (not recorded which). This TCR derives from a male donor with ankylosing spondylitis.

CDR3 sequence: CASSQRQTGGETQYF. The CDR3 coding sequence is TGTGCCAGCAGCCAGAGACAGACAGGGGGGGAGACCCAGTACTTC. The rearrangement joins TRBV7-9 to TRBJ2-5; 9 nucleotides match TRBD1. The V gene's germline CDR1 is SEHNR and CDR2 FQNEAQ (reference sequence). Unmatched junction bases numbered 9, after V lost 5 bases and J lost 5 bases. This CDR3 contains 15 residues.